This T cell receptor beta chain was identified during a study of blood T cell repertoires in COVID-19. At the level of the study: The United States, Italy and Spain provided the acute and convalescent COVID-19 samples. Sample material is recorded as cDNA or gDNA derived from T cells, B-cell-depleted T cells, or PBMCs.

CDR1 and CDR2 (germline): MNHNY, SVGAGI (reference sequence). This CDR3 region has 16 residues. The ends were cut back, 3 bases at V and 0 bases at J, with 14 bases in the middle. Original processing methods: Researchers report that nucleated cell counts were estimated from reference gene primer amplification. TCRdb's copy holds only in-frame clones and misses some; the assay was immunoSEQ multiplex PCR. V, J and clone size are those of that table, while D and trimming were read from the DNA. The table shows approximately 110,000 clones, with about 78% occurring only once. Specimen: peripheral blood. The V and J genes are TRBV6-6 and TRBJ1-1, with D possibly matching TRBD1 (5 bases). The TCR sequence derives from a human donor in a cohort sampled during active or convalescent COVID-19. The DNA of the CDR3 is TGTGCCAGCAGTTATGGTGGGGCGTCCATGAACACTGAAGCTTTCTTT. Amino acid sequence: CASSYGGASMNTEAFF.